This TCR beta chain was found in a study of OX40 agonist ivuxolimab in advanced cancers. Study background: The patients received agonistic anti-OX40 (CD134) antibody ivuxolimab. Intravenous ivuxolimab at 0.01 to 10 mg/kg was given to patients every 2 weeks. At 65% to 85% male, the cohort had a mean age of approximately 64 years, ranging from about 23 to 79. Study-wide points: Clones of CD4+ and CD8+ blood T cells grew by week 6 at doses of 0.1 to 3.0 mg/kg.

Comment on this clone: Its antigen is undetermined.

Here immunoSEQ multiplex PCR was the method, and the copy in TCRdb shows in-frame clones only, minus some. Among 80,000 to 95,000 clones listed, 80% to 90% were seen once. Looked up from germline, CDR1 is MNHNS and CDR2 is SASEGT. This CDR3 is 14 amino acids long. V lost 1 base, J lost 0 bases, and 3 bases lay in between. The sequenced sample was CD4+ or CD8+ T cells sorted from blood, obtained in a trial of the OX40 agonist ivuxolimab. This clonotype was obtained from an adult with an advanced solid tumor such as melanoma, head and neck, liver or kidney cancer. The chain links TRBV6-1 to TRBJ1-4; D unclear. In DNA, the CDR3 is TGTGCCAGCAGTGAAGGAGCAACTAATGAAAAACTGTTTTTT. Encoded protein: CASSEGATNEKLFF.